This entry is about one TCR beta chain. Its antigen is not known. Before sequencing took place, the ViraFEST assay used viral peptide pools to expand antigen-specific CD4+ T cells. Investigators separated out CD4+ T cells once approximately 11 days of culture had passed. Prior SARS-CoV-2 infection was absent in the vaccine recipients, as shown by negative nucleocapsid antibodies. Libraries were prepared by immunoSEQ multiplex PCR; TCRdb keeps only in-frame clonotypes and omits some of them. The data hold more than 40,000 clones, with around three quarters observed a single time. This entry comes from a study of vaccination effects on CD4 cells after COVID-19. Points from the study as a whole: Of the vaccine-induced clones from healthy vaccinees, merely 1 of 255 recognized common cold coronaviruses as well.

The germline V gene has CDR1 LNHDA and CDR2 SQIVND (reference sequence). This CDR3 contains 15 residues. The V end was cut by 9 bases, the J end by 1 base, with 18 bases between. The material sequenced was CD4+ T cells from PBMCs cultured with SARS-CoV-2 spike peptides, taken before COVID-19 vaccination. This sequence joins TRBV19 and TRBJ1-2; a weak D match, TRBD1 (6 bases). The source is a human donor who received a COVID-19 vaccine. The CDR3 DNA reads as TGTGCCAGCCTTGAAGGGGGAGCCTATAACTATGGCTACACCTTC. Translated: CASLEGGAYNYGYTF.